Presented here are 4 T cell receptor beta chains from one specimen sequenced in a study of vaccination and CD4 T cells after COVID-19. The study sequenced cultured CD4+ T cell DNA using the Oncomine TCR Beta short-read assay. TCRdb passed the PCR reads through MiXCR, listing each CDR3 protein once. The data show around 15,000 distinct CDR3 sequences, about three quarters seen once. Treatment defined: approximately 11-day PBMC culture with coronavirus spike peptide pools or control peptides (ViraFEST assay). Their antigens remain unidentified. The sample was CD4+ T cells from blood, cultured in vitro. The receptors originated from a human donor who had recovered from COVID-19.

For the CDR3, the DNA is TGTGCCAGTAGTACCCGGACACTTTTAAGCTCTGGGGCCAACGTCCTGACTTTC. Translation: CASSTRTLLSSGANVLTF. V gene TRBV19 combines with J gene TRBJ2-6; the D gene is possibly TRBD1 (5 bases). Germline V gene sequence: CDR1 LNHDA, CDR2 SQIVND (reference sequence). Trimming took off 4 bases at V and 0 bases at J, with 16 bases between the two ends. The CDR3 length is 18 residues.

CDR3 residues: CATSRDRQATYEQYF. The CDR3 region has the DNA TGTGCCACCAGCAGAGATCGGCAGGCAACCTACGAGCAGTACTTC. The chain has TRBV15 and TRBJ2-7; D is undetermined. Germline V gene sequence: CDR1 LNHNV, CDR2 YYDKDF (reference sequence). The germline V and J ends were trimmed by 0 bases and 2 bases, with 11 bases remaining between them. This CDR3 spans 15 amino acids.

This clonotype came up a few times. V usage is TRBV20-1 and J usage is TRBJ1-5; no firm D call. Germline V gene data show CDR1 as DFQATT and CDR2 as SNEGSKA (reference sequence). V was shortened by 5 bases and J by 1 base, with 15 bases between the two germline ends. The CDR3 extends over 15 amino acids. CDR3 in DNA: TGCAGTGCTCTATCCCTATATGGGAGCAATCAGCCCCAGCATTTT. This gives the protein CSALSLYGSNQPQHF.

The V gene is TRBV20-1, the J gene TRBJ2-2, with 7 positions matching TRBD2. Germline V CDR1 and CDR2: DFQATT, SNEGSKA (reference sequence). The CDR3 is 13 amino acids. The trim removed 5 bases at V and 3 bases at J, leaving 3 bases unmatched. The CDR3 region is CSAYAGDTGELFF. Here the CDR3 DNA reads TGCAGTGCTTACGCGGGAGACACCGGGGAGCTGTTTTTT.